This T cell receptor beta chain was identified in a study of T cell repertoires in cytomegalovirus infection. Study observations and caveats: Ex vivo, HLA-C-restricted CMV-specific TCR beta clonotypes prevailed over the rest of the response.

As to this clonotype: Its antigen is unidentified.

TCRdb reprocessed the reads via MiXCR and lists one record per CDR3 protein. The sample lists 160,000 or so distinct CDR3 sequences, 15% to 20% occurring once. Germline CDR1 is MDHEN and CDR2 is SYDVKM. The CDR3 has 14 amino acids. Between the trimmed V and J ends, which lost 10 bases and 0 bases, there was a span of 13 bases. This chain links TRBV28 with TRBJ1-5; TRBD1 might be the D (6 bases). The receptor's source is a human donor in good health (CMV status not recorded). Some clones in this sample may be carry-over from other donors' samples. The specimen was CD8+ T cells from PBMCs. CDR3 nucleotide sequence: TGTGCCACCCGCCAGGGGAATAGCAATCAGCCCCAGCATTTT. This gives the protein CATRQGNSNQPQHF.